The 20 T cell receptor beta chains listed next were all sequenced from one sample in a study of beta chain features in type 1 diabetes. Reverse transcribing all isolated RNA meant expressed TCRB transcripts were sequenced. Data came from immunoSEQ multiplex PCR; TCRdb stores just in-frame clones and leaves some out. This table holds about 42,000 clones, roughly 50% found once. Input material: stem cell memory CD4+ T cells from blood. The receptor set was obtained from a woman in her thirties in good health.

This clone was seen a handful of times. The rearrangement uses TRBV18 and TRBJ2-1; possibly TRBD2 for D (7 bases). There are 15 residues in the CDR3. Germline V lookup: CDR1 KGHSH, CDR2 LQKENI. Trimming cost V 6 bases and J 3 bases, with 15 bases left between them. The CDR3 spells CASSQGSGVYNEQFF. The CDR3 DNA sequence: TGTGCCAGCTCCCAGGGGAGCGGGGTCTACAATGAGCAGTTCTTC.

The gene calls are TRBV4-3 and TRBJ1-1; no firm D call. Germline-derived CDR1 and CDR2 are LGHNA and YSLEER. Trimming pared 4 bases from V and 1 base from J, leaving 16 bases between. This CDR3 is built from 16 residues. CDR3 protein: CASSRGSTAQNTEAFF. In nucleotides, the CDR3 is TGCGCCAGCAGCCGCGGGTCTACAGCTCAGAACACTGAAGCTTTCTTT.

V gene TRBV7-2 combines with J gene TRBJ2-4; D is ambiguous. V dropped 1 base and J dropped 5 bases, with 12 bases sitting between them. CDR3 size: 15 residues. The V gene's germline CDR1 is SGHTA and CDR2 FQGNSA. The CDR3 spells CASSLGSHDENIQYF. The CDR3 DNA follows: TGTGCCAGCAGCTTAGGTAGCCACGACGAAAACATTCAGTACTTC.

J is TRBJ1-1 and V is TRBV7-9, with D unresolved. V was trimmed by 2 bases and J by 1 base, leaving 11 bases between them. The CDR3 has 15 residues. Germline V gene sequence: CDR1 SEHNR, CDR2 FQNEAQ (reference sequence). The CDR3 loop reads CASSLHQAGNTEAFF. As DNA, the CDR3 is TGTGCCAGCAGCTTACACCAGGCAGGGAACACTGAAGCTTTCTTT.

This chain joins TRBV5-1 and TRBJ2-7, with D possibly matching TRBD1 (6 bases). The germline V gene encodes CDR1 SGHRS and CDR2 YFSETQ. Trimming shortened V by 4 bases and J by 5 bases, and 19 bases separated the two germline ends. The CDR3 contains 15 residues. The CDR3 sequence: CASSGEGRGSDEQYF. The CDR3 DNA sequence: TGCGCCAGCAGCGGAGAGGGAAGGGGGAGTGACGAGCAGTACTTC.

This rearrangement joins TRBV7-2 to TRBJ2-5; 9 bases are shared with TRBD1. Per the germline V gene, CDR1 is SGHTA and CDR2 is FQGNSA. This CDR3 comprises 16 residues. With 6 bases clipped from V and 5 bases from J, the junction kept 13 bases outside the gene matches. The CDR3 nucleotides read TGTGCCAGCAGAGGGCCGGGACAGGGTCGGGTGGAGACCCAGTACTTC. Translated, it gives CASRGPGQGRVETQYF. Filled out from reference TRBV7-2 and TRBJ2-5, the complete variable domain reads GAGVSQSPSNKVTEKGKDVELRCDPISGHTALYWYRQSLGQGLEFLIYFQGNSAPDKSGLPSDRFSAERTGGSVSTLTIQRTQQEDSAVYLCASRGPGQGRVETQYFGPGTRLLVL.

The V gene is TRBV28, the J gene TRBJ2-7; 9 nucleotides line up with TRBD1. This CDR3 spans 12 amino acids. V was clipped by 2 bases and J by 12 bases; unmatched bases: 5. Germline loops: CDR1 MDHEN, CDR2 SYDVKM. The CDR3, as DNA: TGTGCCAGCAGTTTAAACGTGGGACAGGGGTACTTC. Its protein is CASSLNVGQGYF.

In its sample, this clone was seen a few times. V and J are TRBV6-4 and TRBJ2-7; TRBD2 matches 13 bases. The CDR3 is 15 residues long. Germline CDR1 is MRHNA and CDR2 is SNTAGT. Germline trimming cut 7 bases from V and 5 bases from J; bases unmatched to any gene: 8. In DNA form, the CDR3 reads TGTGCCAGCAATACGGGACTAGCGGGAATTCACGAGCAGTACTTC. Residues: CASNTGLAGIHEQYF.

This clone came up a few times. The J gene is TRBJ2-2, the V gene TRBV4-3; 11 nucleotides agree with TRBD2. Trimming at V came to 3 bases and at J to 9 bases, leaving 12 bases not matched to a gene. Germline V gene data show CDR1 as LGHNA and CDR2 as YSLEER. This CDR3 is 17 amino acids long. CDR3 loop: CASSQSHTSGGVRELFF. DNA for the CDR3: TGCGCCAGCAGCCAGTCTCATACTAGCGGGGGAGTGCGGGAGCTGTTTTTT.

The V call is TRBV19, the J call TRBJ2-7, with a weak D call TRBD1 (5 bases). The CDR3 totals 14 residues. V dropped 6 bases and J dropped 2 bases, with 14 bases sitting between them. Germline V lookup: CDR1 LNHDA, CDR2 SQIVND (reference sequence). CDR3: CASSPDSRAYEQYF. DNA for the CDR3: TGTGCCAGTAGCCCCGACAGCCGAGCCTACGAGCAGTACTTC.

This chain's CDR3 is CASSVATGGYGYTF. Here the CDR3 DNA reads TGTGCCAGCAGCGTAGCGACAGGGGGCTATGGCTACACCTTC. This chain links TRBV9 with TRBJ1-2, with TRBD1 matching 9 bases. This CDR3 is 14 amino acids long. J was trimmed by 4 bases and V by 0 bases; bases with no gene match: 1. CDR1 and CDR2 from the germline V gene are SGDLS and YYNGEE.

CDR3 DNA sequence: TGTGCCAGCAGCCAACAGGGACAAGAGACCCAGTACTTC. Its translation: CASSQQGQETQYF. The V call is TRBV5-4, the J call TRBJ2-5, with D possibly TRBD1 on 6 matching bases. Germline V lookup: CDR1 SGHNT, CDR2 YYREEE (reference sequence). The CDR3 sequence is 13 residues long. Between the trimmed V and J ends, which lost 4 bases and 2 bases, there was a span of 9 bases.

The sample holds a few counts of this clone. This rearrangement joins TRBV6-5 to TRBJ2-7; D is perhaps TRBD1 (6 bases). This CDR3 is built from 15 residues. Trimming took 2 bases from V and 2 from J, leaving 13 bases between them. In germline, CDR1 is MNHEY, CDR2 SVGAGI. The CDR3 reads CASSYGTGSPYEQYF. The CDR3 DNA reads TGTGCCAGCAGTTACGGAACAGGGAGCCCCTACGAGCAGTACTTC.

This chain uses TRBV7-2 with TRBJ2-1; weak D call: TRBD2 (6 bases). The V end was cut by 2 bases, the J end by 5 bases, with 10 bases between. Germline loops: CDR1 SGHTA, CDR2 FQGNSA. The CDR3 is made up of 14 amino acids. The CDR3 protein is CASSLSGAHNEQFF. The CDR3 coding sequence is TGTGCCAGCAGCTTATCGGGAGCCCACAATGAGCAGTTCTTC.

This clone occurred a few times. This rearrangement joins TRBV10-3 to TRBJ2-7; a weak D match, TRBD1 (6 bases). The CDR3 length is 11 residues. Trimming left V 8 bases short and J 3 bases short, with 8 bases between. The germline V gene has CDR1 ENHRY and CDR2 SYGVKD. The CDR3 nucleotides read TGTGCCATCGGGGGCCGCTACGAGCAGTACTTC. The encoded protein is CAIGGRYEQYF.

V is TRBV7-3 and J is TRBJ2-7; 10 nucleotides agree with TRBD2. Germline V gene lookup returns CDR1 SGHTA and CDR2 FQGTGA. V was clipped by 5 bases and J by 3 bases; unmatched bases: 1. This CDR3 spans 13 amino acids. This CDR3 reads CASSRTSGYEQYF. DNA of the CDR3: TGTGCCAGCAGCCGGACTAGCGGCTACGAGCAGTACTTC.

The chain uses TRBV18 and TRBJ1-1; possibly TRBD1 for D (5 bases). The V gene's germline CDR1 is KGHSH and CDR2 LQKENI. This CDR3 is built from 14 residues. With 3 bases removed from V and 1 base from J, the gap between germline ends came to 9 bases. This CDR3 reads CASSPPDRNTEAFF. CDR3 bases: TGTGCCAGCTCACCGCCCGACAGGAACACTGAAGCTTTCTTT.

This chain connects TRBV4-3 to TRBJ2-4; D unresolved. Germline V gene data show CDR1 as LGHNA and CDR2 as YSLEER. The V gene lost 0 bases and the J gene lost 0 bases, with 12 bases spanning the gap. The CDR3 is 17 amino acids. The CDR3 nucleotides are TGCGCCAGCAGCCAAGAGACGGCGGTTATAGCCAAAAACATTCAGTACTTC. Amino acid sequence: CASSQETAVIAKNIQYF.

The V and J genes are TRBV27 and TRBJ2-1, with 9 nucleotides matching TRBD1. Trimming cost V 3 bases and J 4 bases; bases outside gene matches: 4. Germline V CDR1 and CDR2: MNHEY, SMNVEV (reference sequence). The CDR3 runs 15 residues. This chain's CDR3 is CASSLDRGLYNEQFF. The CDR3 region has the DNA TGTGCCAGCAGTTTGGACAGGGGCCTATACAATGAGCAGTTCTTC.

The V call is TRBV30, the J call TRBJ1-2, with a tentative D call TRBD1 (5 bases). The V gene lost 3 bases and the J gene lost 6 bases, with 17 bases spanning the gap. The CDR3 length is 14 residues. Germline loops: CDR1 GTSNPN, CDR2 SVGIG (reference sequence). CDR3 DNA sequence: TGTGCCTGGAGCCGCGGAGACGTGGGGCATGGCTACACCTTC. Protein product: CAWSRGDVGHGYTF.